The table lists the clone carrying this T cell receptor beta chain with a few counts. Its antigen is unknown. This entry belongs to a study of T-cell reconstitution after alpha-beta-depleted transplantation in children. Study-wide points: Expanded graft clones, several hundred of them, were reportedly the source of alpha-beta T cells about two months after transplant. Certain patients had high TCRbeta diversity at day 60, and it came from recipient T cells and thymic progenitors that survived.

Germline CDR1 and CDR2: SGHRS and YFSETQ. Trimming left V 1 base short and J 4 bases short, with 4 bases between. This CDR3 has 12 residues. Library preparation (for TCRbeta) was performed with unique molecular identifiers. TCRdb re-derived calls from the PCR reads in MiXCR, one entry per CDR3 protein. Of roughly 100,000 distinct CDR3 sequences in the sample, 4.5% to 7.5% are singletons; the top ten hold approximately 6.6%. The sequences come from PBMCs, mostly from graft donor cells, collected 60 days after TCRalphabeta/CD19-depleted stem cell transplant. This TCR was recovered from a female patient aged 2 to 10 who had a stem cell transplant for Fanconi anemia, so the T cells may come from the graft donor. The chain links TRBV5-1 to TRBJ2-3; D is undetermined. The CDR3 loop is CASSLKADTQYF. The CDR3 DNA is TGCGCCAGCAGCTTGAAAGCAGATACGCAGTATTTT.